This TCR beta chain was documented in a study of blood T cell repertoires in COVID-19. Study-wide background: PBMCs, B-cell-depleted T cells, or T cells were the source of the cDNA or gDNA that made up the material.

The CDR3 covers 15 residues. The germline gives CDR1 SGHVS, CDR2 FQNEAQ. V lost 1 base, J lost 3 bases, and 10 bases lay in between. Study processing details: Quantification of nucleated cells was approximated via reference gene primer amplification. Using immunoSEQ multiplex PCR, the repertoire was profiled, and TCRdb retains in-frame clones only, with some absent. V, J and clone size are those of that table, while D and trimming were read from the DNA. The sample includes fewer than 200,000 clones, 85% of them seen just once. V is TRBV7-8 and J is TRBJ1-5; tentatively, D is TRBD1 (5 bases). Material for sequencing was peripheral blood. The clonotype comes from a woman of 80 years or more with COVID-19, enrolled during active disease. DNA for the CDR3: TGTGCCAGCAGCTTAGAACAGGCCGACAATCAGCCCCAGCATTTT. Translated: CASSLEQADNQPQHF.